These 5 T cell receptor beta chains came from one sample sequenced in a study of shared clonotypes between healthy human individuals. The data were produced by immunoSEQ multiplex PCR, yet TCRdb's version contains in-frame clones alone and is incomplete. This table has nearly 2 million clones, around 96% appearing once. Only CD45RO-negative cells positively selected for CCR7 counted as naive CD8 cells, so terminally differentiated effector memory CD45RA+ cells were excluded. The source material was naive CD8+ T cells sorted from blood. The receptors here all came from a man aged 18-30 years in good health.

V gene TRBV19 combines with J gene TRBJ1-1; D is unclear. The CDR3 covers 15 residues. Looked up from germline, CDR1 is LNHDA and CDR2 is SQIVND (reference sequence). V was trimmed by 4 bases and J by 3 bases, leaving 15 bases between them. The DNA of the CDR3 is TGTGCCAGTAGTACCTCCGGACTCTTGGACACTGAAGCTTTCTTT. Translated: CASSTSGLLDTEAFF.

The rearrangement links TRBV1 to TRBJ1-2. TRBV1 is tagged as a pseudogene. This CDR3 contains 16 residues. CDR3 region: CTSRSGCLCETYGYTF. CDR3 bases: TGCACCAGCAGATCTGGGTGTTTGTGCGAGACCTATGGCTACACCTTC.

Turning to this clone: The same CDR3 can be traced to other DNA sequences in this sample. The V call is TRBV29-1, the J call TRBJ2-3; D gene uncertain. This CDR3 is 10 amino acids long. V gave up 5 bases and J gave up 2 bases, with 2 bases separating them. The germline V gene has CDR1 SQVTM and CDR2 ANQGSEA. In DNA form, the CDR3 reads TGCAGCGTTTACACAGATACGCAGTATTTT. It specifies CSVYTDTQYF.

CDR3 residues: CASSLTRGREGYTF. The CDR3 DNA sequence: TGTGCCAGCAGCCTGACCAGGGGGCGCGAAGGCTACACCTTC. J is TRBJ1-2 and V is TRBV5-6; 8 bases agree with TRBD1. Germline V CDR1 and CDR2: SGHDT, YYEEEE. Trimming at V came to 4 bases and at J to 8 bases, leaving 10 bases not matched to a gene. The CDR3 is 14 residues long.

The gene calls are TRBV9 and TRBJ2-1, with D maybe TRBD1 (5 bases). CDR1 and CDR2 (germline): SGDLS, YYNGEE. The CDR3 length is 15 residues. Between the trimmed V and J ends, which lost 2 bases and 8 bases, there was a span of 17 bases. For the CDR3, the DNA is TGTGCCAGCAGCGTTCACTTGACAGCGAGTGATGAGCAGTTCTTC. Its translation is CASSVHLTASDEQFF.